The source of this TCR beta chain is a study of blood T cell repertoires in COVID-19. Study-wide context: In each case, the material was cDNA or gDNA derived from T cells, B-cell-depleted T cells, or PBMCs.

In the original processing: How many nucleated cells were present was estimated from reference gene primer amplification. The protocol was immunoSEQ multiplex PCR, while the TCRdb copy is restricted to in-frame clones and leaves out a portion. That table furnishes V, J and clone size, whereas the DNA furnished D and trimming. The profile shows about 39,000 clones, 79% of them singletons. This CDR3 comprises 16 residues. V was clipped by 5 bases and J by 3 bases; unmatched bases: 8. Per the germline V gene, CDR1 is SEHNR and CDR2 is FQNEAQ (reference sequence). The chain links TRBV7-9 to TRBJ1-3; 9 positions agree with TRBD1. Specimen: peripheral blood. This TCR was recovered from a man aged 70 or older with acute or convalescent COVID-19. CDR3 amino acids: CASSTLGQGHGNTIYF. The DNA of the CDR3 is TGTGCCAGCAGCACCCTTGGACAGGGGCATGGAAACACCATATATTTT.